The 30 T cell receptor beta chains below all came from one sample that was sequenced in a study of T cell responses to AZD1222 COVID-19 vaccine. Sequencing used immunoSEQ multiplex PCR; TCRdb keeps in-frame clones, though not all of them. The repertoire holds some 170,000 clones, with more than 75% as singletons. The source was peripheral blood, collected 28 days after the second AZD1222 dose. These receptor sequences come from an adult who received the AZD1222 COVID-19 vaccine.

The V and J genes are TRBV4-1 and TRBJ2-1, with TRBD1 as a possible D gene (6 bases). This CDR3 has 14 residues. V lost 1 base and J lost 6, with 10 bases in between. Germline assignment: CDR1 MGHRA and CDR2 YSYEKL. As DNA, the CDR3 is TGCGCCAGCAGCCAAGTTTCAGGGGTCAATGAGCAGTTCTTC. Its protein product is CASSQVSGVNEQFF.

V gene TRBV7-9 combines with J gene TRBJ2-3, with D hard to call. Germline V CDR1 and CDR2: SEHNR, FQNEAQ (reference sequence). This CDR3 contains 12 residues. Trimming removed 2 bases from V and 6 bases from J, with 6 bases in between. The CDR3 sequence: CASSLQSDTQYF. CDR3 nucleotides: TGTGCCAGCAGCTTACAGTCCGATACGCAGTATTTT.

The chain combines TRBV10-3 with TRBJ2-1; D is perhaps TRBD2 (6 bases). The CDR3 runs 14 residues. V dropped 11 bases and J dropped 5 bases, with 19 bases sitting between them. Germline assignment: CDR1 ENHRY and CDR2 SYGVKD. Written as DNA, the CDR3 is TGTGCCGCCTCTAGGGAGGTCGGGAACAATGAGCAGTTCTTC. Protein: CAASREVGNNEQFF.

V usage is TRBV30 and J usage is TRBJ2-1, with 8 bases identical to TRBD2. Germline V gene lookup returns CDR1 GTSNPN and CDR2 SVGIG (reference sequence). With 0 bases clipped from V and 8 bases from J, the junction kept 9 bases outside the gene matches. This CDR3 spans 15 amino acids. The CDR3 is CAWSVIAGMSHEQFF. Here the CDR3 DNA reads TGTGCCTGGAGTGTAATAGCGGGGATGTCCCATGAGCAGTTCTTC.

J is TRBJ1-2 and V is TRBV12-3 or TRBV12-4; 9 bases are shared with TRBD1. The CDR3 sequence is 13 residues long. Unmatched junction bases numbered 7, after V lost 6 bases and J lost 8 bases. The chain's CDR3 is CASSPGTGFGYTF. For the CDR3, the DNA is TGTGCCAGCAGCCCCGGGACAGGGTTCGGCTACACCTTC.

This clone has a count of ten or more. CDR3 loop: CASSLGVGELFF. The DNA for the CDR3 is TGTGCCAGCAGCCTTGGAGTCGGGGAGCTGTTTTTT. The chain has TRBV7-2 and TRBJ2-2, with D unclear. CDR3 size: 12 residues. Germline V gene sequence: CDR1 SGHTA, CDR2 FQGNSA. V was trimmed by 5 bases and J by 7 bases, leaving 8 bases between them. The full variable domain, its missing parts supplied by reference TRBV7-2 and TRBJ2-2, is GAGVSQSPSNKVTEKGKDVELRCDPISGHTALYWYRQSLGQGLEFLIYFQGNSAPDKSGLPSDRFSAERTGGSVSTLTIQRTQQEDSAVYLCASSLGVGELFFGEGSRLTVL.

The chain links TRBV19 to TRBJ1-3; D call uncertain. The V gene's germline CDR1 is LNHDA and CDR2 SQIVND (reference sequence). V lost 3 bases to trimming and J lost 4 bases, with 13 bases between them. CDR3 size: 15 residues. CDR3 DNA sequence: TGTGCCAGTAGTATCCAGCCCCTCGGAGGAAACACCATATATTTT. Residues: CASSIQPLGGNTIYF.

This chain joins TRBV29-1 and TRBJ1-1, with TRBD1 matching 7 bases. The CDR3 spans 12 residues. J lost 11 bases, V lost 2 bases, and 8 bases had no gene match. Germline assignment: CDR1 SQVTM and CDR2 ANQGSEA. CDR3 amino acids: CSVERGQAGAFF. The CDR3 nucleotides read TGCAGCGTTGAAAGGGGGCAGGCAGGGGCTTTCTTT. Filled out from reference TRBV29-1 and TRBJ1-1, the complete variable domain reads SAVISQKPSRDICQRGTSLTIQCQVDSQVTMMFWYRQQPGQSLTLIATANQGSEATYESGFVIDKFPISRPNLTFSTLTVSNMSPEDSSIYLCSVERGQAGAFFGQGTRLTVV.

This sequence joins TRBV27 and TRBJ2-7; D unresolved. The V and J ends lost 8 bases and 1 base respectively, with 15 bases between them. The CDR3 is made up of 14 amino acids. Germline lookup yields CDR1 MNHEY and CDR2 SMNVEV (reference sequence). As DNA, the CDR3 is TGTGCCAGCGCCTCCGGACGGTTTTCCTACGAGCAGTACTTC. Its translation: CASASGRFSYEQYF.

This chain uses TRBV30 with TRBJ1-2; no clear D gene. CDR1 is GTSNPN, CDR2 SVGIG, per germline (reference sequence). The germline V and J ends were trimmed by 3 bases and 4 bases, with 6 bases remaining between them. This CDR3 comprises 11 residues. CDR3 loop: CAWREIYGYTF. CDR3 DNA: TGTGCCTGGAGAGAAATCTATGGCTACACCTTC.

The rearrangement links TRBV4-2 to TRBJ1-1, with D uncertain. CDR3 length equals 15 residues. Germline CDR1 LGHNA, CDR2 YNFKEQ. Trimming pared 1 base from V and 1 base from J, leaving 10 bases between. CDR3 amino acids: CASSQVEGQNTEAFF. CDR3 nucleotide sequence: TGTGCCAGCAGCCAAGTTGAAGGGCAGAACACTGAAGCTTTCTTT.

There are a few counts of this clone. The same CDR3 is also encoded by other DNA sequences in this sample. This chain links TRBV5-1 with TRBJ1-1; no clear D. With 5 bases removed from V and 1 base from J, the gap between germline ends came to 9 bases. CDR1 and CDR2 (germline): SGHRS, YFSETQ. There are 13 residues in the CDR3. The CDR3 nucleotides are TGCGCCAGCAGGAGGGTGGAGAACACTGAAGCTTTCTTT. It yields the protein CASRRVENTEAFF.

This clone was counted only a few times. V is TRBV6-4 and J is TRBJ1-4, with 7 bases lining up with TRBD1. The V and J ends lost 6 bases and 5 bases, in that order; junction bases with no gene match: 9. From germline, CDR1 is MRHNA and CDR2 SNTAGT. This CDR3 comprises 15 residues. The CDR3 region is CASSGIRGENEKLFF. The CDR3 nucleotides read TGTGCCAGCAGCGGCATCAGGGGGGAAAATGAAAAACTGTTTTTT.

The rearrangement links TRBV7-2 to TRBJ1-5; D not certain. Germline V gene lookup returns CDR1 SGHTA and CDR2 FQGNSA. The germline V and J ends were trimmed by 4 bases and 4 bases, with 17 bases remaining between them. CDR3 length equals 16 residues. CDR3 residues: CASSYYLSDLNQPQHF. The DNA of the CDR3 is TGTGCCAGCAGCTACTATTTATCGGATTTGAATCAGCCCCAGCATTTT.

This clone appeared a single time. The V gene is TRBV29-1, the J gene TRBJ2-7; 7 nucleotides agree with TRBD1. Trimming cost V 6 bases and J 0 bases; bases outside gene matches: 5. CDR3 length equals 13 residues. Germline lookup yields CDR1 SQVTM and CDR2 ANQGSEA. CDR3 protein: CSVRGDSSYEQYF. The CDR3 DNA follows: TGCAGCGTACGAGGGGACAGCTCCTACGAGCAGTACTTC.

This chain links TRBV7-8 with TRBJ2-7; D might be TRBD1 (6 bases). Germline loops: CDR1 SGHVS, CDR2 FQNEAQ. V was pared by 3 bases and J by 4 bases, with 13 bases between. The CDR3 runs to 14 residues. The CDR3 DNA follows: TGTGCCAGCAGCTTGCGGACAGTGATGTACGAGCAGTACTTC. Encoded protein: CASSLRTVMYEQYF.

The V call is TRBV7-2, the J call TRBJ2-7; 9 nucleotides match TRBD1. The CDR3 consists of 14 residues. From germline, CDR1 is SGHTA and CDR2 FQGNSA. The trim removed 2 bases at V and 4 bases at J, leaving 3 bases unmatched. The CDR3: CASSLFGQGYEQYF. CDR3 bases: TGTGCCAGCAGCTTATTCGGACAGGGGTACGAGCAGTACTTC.

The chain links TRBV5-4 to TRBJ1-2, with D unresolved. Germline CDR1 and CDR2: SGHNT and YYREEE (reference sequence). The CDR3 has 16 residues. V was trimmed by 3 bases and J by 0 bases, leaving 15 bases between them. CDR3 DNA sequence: TGTGCCAGCAGCTCCCCTGGTTATGCGGCTAACTATGGCTACACCTTC. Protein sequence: CASSSPGYAANYGYTF.

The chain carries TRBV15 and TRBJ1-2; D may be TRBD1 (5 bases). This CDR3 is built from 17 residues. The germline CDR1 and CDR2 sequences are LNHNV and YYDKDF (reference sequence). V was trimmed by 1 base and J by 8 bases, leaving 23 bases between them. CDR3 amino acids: CATSRVGTPQSLGGYTF. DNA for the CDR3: TGTGCCACCAGCAGAGTAGGGACCCCACAGAGTTTAGGCGGCTACACCTTC.

CDR3 nucleotides: TGTGCCAGCAGTGTCGACTTGGGAGATACGCAGTATTTT. Its translation is CASSVDLGDTQYF. V usage is TRBV2 and J usage is TRBJ2-3; no clear D gene. This CDR3 is 13 amino acids long. V was clipped by 4 bases and J by 5 bases, with 10 bases between them. Germline values: CDR1 SNHLY, CDR2 FYNNEI.

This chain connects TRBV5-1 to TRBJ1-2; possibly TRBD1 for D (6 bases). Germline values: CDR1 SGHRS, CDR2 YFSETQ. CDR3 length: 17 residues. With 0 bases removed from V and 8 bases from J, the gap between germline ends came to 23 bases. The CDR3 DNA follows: TGCGCCAGCAGCTTGGGGATACTTGCCGGGGGCCCGGAGGGCTACACCTTC. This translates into CASSLGILAGGPEGYTF.

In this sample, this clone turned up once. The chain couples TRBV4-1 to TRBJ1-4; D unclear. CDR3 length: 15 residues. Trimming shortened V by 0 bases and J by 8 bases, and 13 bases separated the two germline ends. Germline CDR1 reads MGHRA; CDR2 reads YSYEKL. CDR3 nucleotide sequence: TGCGCCAGCAGCCAAGACGGCTATACGGGCGAAAAACTGTTTTTT. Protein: CASSQDGYTGEKLFF.

DNA for the CDR3: TGTGCCAGCAGTCTCACAGGGCGGCCCGAAAAACTGTTTTTT. This translates into CASSLTGRPEKLFF. This chain connects TRBV6-5 to TRBJ1-4; tentative D call: TRBD1 (6 bases). The CDR3 contains 14 residues. Germline V gene sequence: CDR1 MNHEY, CDR2 SVGAGI. The V gene lost 5 bases and the J gene lost 8 bases, with 15 bases spanning the gap.

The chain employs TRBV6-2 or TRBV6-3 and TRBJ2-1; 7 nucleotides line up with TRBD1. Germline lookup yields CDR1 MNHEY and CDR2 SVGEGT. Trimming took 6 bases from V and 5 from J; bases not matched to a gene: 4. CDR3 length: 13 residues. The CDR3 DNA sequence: TGTGCCAGCAGCGGACAGGTAAACAATGAGCAGTTCTTC. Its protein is CASSGQVNNEQFF.

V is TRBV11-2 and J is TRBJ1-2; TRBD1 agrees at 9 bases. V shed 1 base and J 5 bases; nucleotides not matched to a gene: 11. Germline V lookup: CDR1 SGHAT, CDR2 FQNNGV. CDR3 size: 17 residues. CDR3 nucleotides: TGTGCCAGCAGCTTAGGGGCCGGGACAGGGTTTGGGTATGGCTACACCTTC. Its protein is CASSLGAGTGFGYGYTF.

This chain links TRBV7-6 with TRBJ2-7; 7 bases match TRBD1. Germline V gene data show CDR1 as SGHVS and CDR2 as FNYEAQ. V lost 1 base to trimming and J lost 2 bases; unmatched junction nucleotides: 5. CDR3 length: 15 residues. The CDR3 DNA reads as TGTGCCAGCAGCTTAGAAGGGGGCGCCCCCTACGAGCAGTACTTC. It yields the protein CASSLEGGAPYEQYF. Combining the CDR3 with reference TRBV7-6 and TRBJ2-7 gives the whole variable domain GAGVSQSPRYKVTKRGQDVALRCDPISGHVSLYWYRQALGQGPEFLTYFNYEAQQDKSGLPNDRFSAERPEGSISTLTIQRTEQRDSAMYRCASSLEGGAPYEQYFGPGTRLTVT.

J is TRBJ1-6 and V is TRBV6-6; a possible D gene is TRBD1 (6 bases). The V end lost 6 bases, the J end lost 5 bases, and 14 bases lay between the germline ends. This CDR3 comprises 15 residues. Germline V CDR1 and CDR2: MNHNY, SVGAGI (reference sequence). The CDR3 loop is CASSLPQGNNSPLHF. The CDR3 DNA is TGTGCCAGCAGCCTACCTCAGGGGAATAATTCACCCCTCCACTTT.

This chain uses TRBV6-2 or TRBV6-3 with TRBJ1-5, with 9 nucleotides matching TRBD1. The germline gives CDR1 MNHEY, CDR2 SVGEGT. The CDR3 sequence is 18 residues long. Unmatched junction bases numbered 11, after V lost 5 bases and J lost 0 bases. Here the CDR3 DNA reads TGTGCCAGCAGTCCACGGACAGGGGCCCAATATAGCAATCAGCCCCAGCATTTT. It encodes CASSPRTGAQYSNQPQHF.

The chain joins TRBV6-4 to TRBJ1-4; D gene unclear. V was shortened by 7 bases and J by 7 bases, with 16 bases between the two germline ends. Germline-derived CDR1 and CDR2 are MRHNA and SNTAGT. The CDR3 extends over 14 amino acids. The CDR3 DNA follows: TGTGCCAGCAAGACCGACGGATTATCTGAAAAACTGTTTTTT. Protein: CASKTDGLSEKLFF.

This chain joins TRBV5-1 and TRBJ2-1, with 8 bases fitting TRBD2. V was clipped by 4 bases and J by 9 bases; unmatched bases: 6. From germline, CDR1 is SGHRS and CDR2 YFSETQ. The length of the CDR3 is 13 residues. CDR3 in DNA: TGCGCCAGCAGCCACTGGCGGGGGGCTGAGCAGTTCTTC. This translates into CASSHWRGAEQFF.